This T cell receptor (beta chain) derives from a study of cytomegalovirus exposure and HLA in healthy donors. Across the study: The 110 million or so unique TCR beta sequences, from about 190 million T cells, were found by an earlier analysis.

J lost 0 bases, V lost 5 bases, and 5 bases had no gene match. Germline V CDR1 and CDR2: LNHDA, SQIVND (reference sequence). The CDR3 contains 15 residues. Study-level findings and limits: Investigators reported around 150 TCR beta chains as tied to cytomegalovirus. Later analysis showed most CMV-associated TCR beta chains appearing HLA-restricted.

PCR used 60 Vbeta primers and 13 Jbeta primers. The method was immunoSEQ multiplex PCR; TCRdb's version includes in-frame clones alone and lacks a portion of them. Here the sample spans under 140,000 clones, approximately 83% being singletons. Remarks on this clone: The antigen is not known.

The TCR was taken from a man between 40 and 49 years old in good health and CMV-seronegative. This chain connects TRBV19 to TRBJ2-7; 9 bases match TRBD1. The sequencing input was PBMCs. CDR3 sequence (DNA): TGTGCCAGTAGTCTCGGGACAGGGCACTCCTACGAGCAGTACTTC. Encoded protein: CASSLGTGHSYEQYF.